Only a few counts were recorded for the clone carrying this TCR beta chain. This specimen comes from a study of blood T cell repertoires in COVID-19. Study details: Sites across the United States, Italy and Spain contributed samples from acute and convalescent COVID-19. T cells, B-cell-depleted T cells, or PBMCs provided the cDNA or gDNA that served as material.

Authors' methods: Researchers report that nucleated cell counts were estimated from reference gene primer amplification. The repertoire was sequenced with immunoSEQ multiplex PCR; TCRdb's copy has only in-frame clones and lacks some. The V and J calls and the clone size are those of that table, but D and trimming were determined from the DNA. The sample has tens of thousands of clones; approximately 80% are singletons. The receptor's source is an older woman with acute or convalescent COVID-19. The sample comprised peripheral blood.

The CDR3 loop is CASSLRNTGELFF. The DNA of the CDR3 is TGTGCCAGCAGCCTGCGGAACACCGGGGAGCTGTTTTTT. The chain combines TRBV9 with TRBJ2-2, with no clear D. The CDR3 extends over 13 amino acids. V dropped 4 bases and J dropped 1 base, with 5 bases sitting between them. Germline CDR1 is SGDLS and CDR2 is YYNGEE. Complete variable domain (other parts from reference TRBV9 and TRBJ2-2): DSGVTQTPKHLITATGQRVTLRCSPRSGDLSVYWYQQSLDQGLQFLIQYYNGEERAKGNILERFSAQQFPDLHSELNLSSLELGDSALYFCASSLRNTGELFFGEGSRLTVL.